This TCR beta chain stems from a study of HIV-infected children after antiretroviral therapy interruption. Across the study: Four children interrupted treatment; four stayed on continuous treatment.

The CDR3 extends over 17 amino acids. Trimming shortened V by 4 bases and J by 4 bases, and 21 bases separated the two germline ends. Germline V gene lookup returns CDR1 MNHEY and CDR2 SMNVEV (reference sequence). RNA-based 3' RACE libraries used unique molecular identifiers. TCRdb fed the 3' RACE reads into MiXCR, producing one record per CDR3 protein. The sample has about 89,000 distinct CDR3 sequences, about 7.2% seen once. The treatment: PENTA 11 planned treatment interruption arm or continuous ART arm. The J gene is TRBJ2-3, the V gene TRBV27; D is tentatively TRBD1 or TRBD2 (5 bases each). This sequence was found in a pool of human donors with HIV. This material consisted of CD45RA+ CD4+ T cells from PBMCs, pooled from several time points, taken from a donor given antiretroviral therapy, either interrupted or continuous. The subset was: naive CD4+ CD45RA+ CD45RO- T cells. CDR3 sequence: CASSSYRDGHSADTQYF. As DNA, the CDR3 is TGTGCCAGCAGTTCTTACCGGGACGGACACAGCGCAGATACGCAGTATTTT.